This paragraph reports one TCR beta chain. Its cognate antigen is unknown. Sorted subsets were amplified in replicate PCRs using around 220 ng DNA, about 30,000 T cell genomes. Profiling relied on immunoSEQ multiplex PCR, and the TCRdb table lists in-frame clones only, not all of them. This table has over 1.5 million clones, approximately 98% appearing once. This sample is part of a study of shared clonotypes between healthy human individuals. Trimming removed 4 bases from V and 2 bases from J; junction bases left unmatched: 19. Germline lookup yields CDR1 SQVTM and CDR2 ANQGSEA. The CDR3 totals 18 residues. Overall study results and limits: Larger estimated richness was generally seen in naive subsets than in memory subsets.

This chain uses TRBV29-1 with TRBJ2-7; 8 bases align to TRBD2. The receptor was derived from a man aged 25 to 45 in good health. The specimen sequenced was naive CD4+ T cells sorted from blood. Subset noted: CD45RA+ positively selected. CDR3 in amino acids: CSVGFSGNVLPLTYEQYF. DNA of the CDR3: TGCAGCGTTGGTTTTAGCGGGAATGTTCTACCCCTCACCTACGAGCAGTACTTC.